The following is a T cell receptor beta chain sequence with its context. This sample stems from a study of cytomegalovirus exposure and HLA in healthy donors. The V end lost 0 bases, the J end lost 0 bases, and 4 bases lay between the germline ends. The CDR3 totals 14 residues. Germline values: CDR1 SGHRS, CDR2 YFSETQ. Primers: 60 Vbeta forward and 13 Jbeta reverse. Generated by immunoSEQ multiplex PCR, the TCRdb table keeps only in-frame clones and is missing some. The sample yields tens of thousands of clones, 77% seen once. This clonotype originated in a man aged 45 to 65 in good health and CMV-seropositive. The source material was PBMCs. The chain joins TRBV5-1 to TRBJ2-1; no definite D call. CDR3 residues: CASSLASSYNEQFF. CDR3 sequence (DNA): TGCGCCAGCAGCTTGGCTAGCTCCTACAATGAGCAGTTCTTC.